This T cell receptor (beta chain) was identified during a study of early T cells in non-severe SARS-CoV-2 infection. Unique molecular identifier tags were affixed to discrete cDNA molecules. TCRdb re-derived calls from the 5' RACE reads in MiXCR, one entry per CDR3 protein. In the table there are about 30,000 distinct CDR3 sequences, under 6% of which are singletons. Findings and limits, study-wide: Private and CD4 specificities were missed by VDJdb matching, which favored anti-spike CD8 responses.

About this clonotype: The antigen is not known.

Trimming pared 3 bases from V and 0 bases from J, leaving 8 bases between. The length of the CDR3 is 15 residues. The sample taken for sequencing was whole blood. The chain employs TRBV12-3 or TRBV12-4 and TRBJ2-2; D not resolved. This clonotype was sampled from an adult who was a healthcare worker with PCR-confirmed SARS-CoV-2 infection or an uninfected control (not recorded which). Written as DNA, the CDR3 is TGTGCCAGCAGTTTTCACGGCACGAACACCGGGGAGCTGTTTTTT. Its translation: CASSFHGTNTGELFF.